This TCR beta chain was observed in a study of T cell repertoires in cytomegalovirus infection. Germline CDR1 LNHDA, CDR2 SQIVND (reference sequence). The length of the CDR3 is 12 residues. V lost 4 bases and J lost 7, with 10 bases in between. TCRdb reprocessed the reads via MiXCR and lists one record per CDR3 protein. The profile shows 700,000 to 900,000 distinct CDR3 sequences, just under 30% of them singletons. This clonotype showed up just a few times. The antigen is not known. The TCR sequence derives from a human donor in good health (CMV status not recorded). Some clones in this sample may be carry-over from other donors' samples. The source material was cultured CD8+ T cells from PBMCs, sampled from culture after CMV antigen stimulation. The rearrangement joins TRBV19 to TRBJ1-1, with no clear D. The CDR3 region is CASSTRVFEAFF. For the CDR3, the DNA is TGTGCCAGTAGTACCCGGGTGTTTGAAGCTTTCTTT.